This T cell receptor (beta chain) originates from a study of blood T cell repertoires in COVID-19. The germline V gene encodes CDR1 LGHNA and CDR2 YSLEER. This CDR3 is 16 amino acids long. The V segment lost 0 bases and the J segment 7 bases; nucleotides outside the gene matches: 7. Measured with immunoSEQ multiplex PCR; TCRdb has only the in-frame clones, and not every one. The profile shows under 200,000 clones, over 80% of them singletons. Material for sequencing was peripheral blood. The V gene is TRBV4-3, the J gene TRBJ2-2; TRBD1 matches at 8 bases. This TCR was recovered from a woman aged 80 or older with active or convalescent COVID-19. CDR3 coding DNA: TGCGCCAGCAGCCAAGATGGCAGGGGGCGAGTCGGGGAGCTGTTTTTT. Its protein is CASSQDGRGRVGELFF.